This T cell receptor (beta chain) was found in a study of blood T cell repertoires in COVID-19. Authors' data handling: The assay estimated nucleated cells by amplifying reference gene primers. TCRdb's table, derived via immunoSEQ multiplex PCR, lists solely in-frame clones and lacks some. That table furnishes V, J and clone size, whereas the DNA furnished D and trimming. Found here are roughly 300,000 clones, more than 85% of them singletons; the top ten hold less than 20%. The study recruited people aged about 18 to 90 years across 20 to 30 US areas. Cohort 3 recovered donors had two negative PCRs, clearance, or symptom resolution. The CDR3 totals 13 residues. Trimming pared 5 bases from V and 4 bases from J, leaving 11 bases between. Germline V lookup: CDR1 MDHEN, CDR2 SYDVKM.

The V call is TRBV28, the J call TRBJ1-2, with D unclear. This receptor was obtained from a woman aged 25 to 39 who had recovered from COVID-19. Input material: PBMCs or T cells enriched from blood (not recorded which). CDR3 nucleotides: TGTGCCAGCAGTAGCAGGAGGAGCTATGGCTACACCTTC. Its translation is CASSSRRSYGYTF.